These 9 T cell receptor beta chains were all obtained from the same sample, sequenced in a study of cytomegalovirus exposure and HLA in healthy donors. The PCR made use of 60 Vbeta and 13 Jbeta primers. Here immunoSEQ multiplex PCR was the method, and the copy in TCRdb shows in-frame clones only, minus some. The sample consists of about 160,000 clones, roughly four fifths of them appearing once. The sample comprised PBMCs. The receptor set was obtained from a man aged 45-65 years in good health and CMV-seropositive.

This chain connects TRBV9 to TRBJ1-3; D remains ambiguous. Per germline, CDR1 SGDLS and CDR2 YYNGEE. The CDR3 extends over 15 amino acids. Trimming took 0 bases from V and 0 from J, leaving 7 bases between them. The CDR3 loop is CASSVDLGSGNTIYF. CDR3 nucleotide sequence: TGTGCCAGCAGCGTAGATCTCGGCTCTGGAAACACCATATATTTT.

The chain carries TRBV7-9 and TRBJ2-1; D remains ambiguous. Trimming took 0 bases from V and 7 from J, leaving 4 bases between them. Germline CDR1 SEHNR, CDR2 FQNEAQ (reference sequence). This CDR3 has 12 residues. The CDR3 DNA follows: TGTGCCAGCAGCTTAGCACTTAATGAGCAGTTCTTC. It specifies CASSLALNEQFF.

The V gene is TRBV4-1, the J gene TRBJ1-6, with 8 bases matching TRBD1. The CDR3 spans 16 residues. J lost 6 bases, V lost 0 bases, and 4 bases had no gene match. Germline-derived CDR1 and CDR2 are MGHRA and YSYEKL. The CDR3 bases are TGCGCCAGCAGCCAAGATGGGACAGGAGGTAATTCACCCCTCCACTTT. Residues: CASSQDGTGGNSPLHF.

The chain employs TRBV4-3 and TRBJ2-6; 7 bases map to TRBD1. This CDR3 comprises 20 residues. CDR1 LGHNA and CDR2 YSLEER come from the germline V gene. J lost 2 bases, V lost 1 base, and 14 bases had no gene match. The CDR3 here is CASSQASGQTGLAGANVLTF. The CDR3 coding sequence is TGCGCCAGCAGCCAAGCCAGTGGTCAGACAGGGCTAGCTGGGGCCAACGTCCTGACTTTC.

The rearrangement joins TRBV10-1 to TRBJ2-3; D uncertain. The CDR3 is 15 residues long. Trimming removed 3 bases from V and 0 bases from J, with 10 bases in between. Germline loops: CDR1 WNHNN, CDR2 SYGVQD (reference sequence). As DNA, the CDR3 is TGCGCCAGCAGTGACGACGGAGCTAGCACAGATACGCAGTATTTT. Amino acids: CASSDDGASTDTQYF.

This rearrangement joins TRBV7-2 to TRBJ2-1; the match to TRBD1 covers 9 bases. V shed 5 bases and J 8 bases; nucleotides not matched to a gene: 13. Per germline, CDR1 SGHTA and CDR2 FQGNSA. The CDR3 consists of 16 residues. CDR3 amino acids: CASSQFLGQGRDEQFF. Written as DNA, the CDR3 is TGTGCCAGCAGCCAGTTTTTGGGACAGGGTAGGGATGAGCAGTTCTTC.

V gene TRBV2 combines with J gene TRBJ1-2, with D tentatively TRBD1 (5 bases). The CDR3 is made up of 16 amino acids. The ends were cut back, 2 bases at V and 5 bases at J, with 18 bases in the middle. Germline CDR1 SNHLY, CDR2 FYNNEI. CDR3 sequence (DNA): TGTGCCAGCAGTGAAATCTCAGGGCAAGTTGGATATGGCTACACCTTC. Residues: CASSEISGQVGYGYTF. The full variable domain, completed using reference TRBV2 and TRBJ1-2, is EPEVTQTPSHQVTQMGQEVILRCVPISNHLYFYWYRQILGQKVEFLVSFYNNEISEKSEIFDDQFSVERPDGSNFTLKIRSTKLEDSAMYFCASSEISGQVGYGYTFGSGTRLTVV.

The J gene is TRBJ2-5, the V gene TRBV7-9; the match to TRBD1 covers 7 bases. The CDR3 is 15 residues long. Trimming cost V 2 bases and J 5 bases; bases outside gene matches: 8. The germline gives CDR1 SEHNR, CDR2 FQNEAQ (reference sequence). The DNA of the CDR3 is TGTGCCAGCAGCTTATCCCGACAGGGCAGGGAGACCCAGTACTTC. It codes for CASSLSRQGRETQYF.

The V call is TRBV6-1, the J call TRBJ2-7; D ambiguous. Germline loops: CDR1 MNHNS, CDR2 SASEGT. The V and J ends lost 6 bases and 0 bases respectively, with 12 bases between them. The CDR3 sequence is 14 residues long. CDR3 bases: TGTGCCAGCAGAAGGTTACTAAACTCCTACGAGCAGTACTTC. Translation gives CASRRLLNSYEQYF.